This T cell receptor beta chain stems from a study of blood T cells in healthy people across ages. The authors ran a second PCR of roughly 6 to 12 cycles using a sample-barcoded 5' primer and a J-beta primer mix. Every sample gave at least 3 million paired-end reads containing CDR3. TCRdb re-called the 5' RACE reads with MiXCR, one entry per CDR3 protein. The repertoire holds some 1.5 million distinct CDR3 sequences, roughly 27% seen once, with 6.5% to 8.5% in the top ten. The V gene end was trimmed by 3 bases and the J gene end by 8 bases; junction bases not matched to a gene: 6. Germline lookup yields CDR1 GTSNPN and CDR2 SVGIG (reference sequence). This CDR3 has 13 amino acids. Per sample, at least 6 micrograms of total RNA were extracted.

Specimen: blood. This clonotype was sampled from a woman in her 30s in good health. This chain uses TRBV30 with TRBJ1-2, with TRBD1 matching over 10 bases. CDR3 protein: CAWRQDRGQGYTF. DNA for the CDR3: TGTGCCTGGAGACAAGACAGGGGGCAAGGCTACACCTTC.